This T cell receptor (beta chain) originates from a study of CD8+ T cells in alopecia areata. About the research overall: Among treated patients, oral tofacitinib was administered at 5 to 10 mg twice daily. Study results and caveats: Greater clonality was observed in lesional scalp samples, especially alopecia totalis/universalis, versus normal scalp. Among the top 100, expanded CD8+ clones, as well as scalp clonality, were significantly decreased by tofacitinib.

In regard to this clone: No antigen is known for it.

Sequencing relied on a cDNA template that was reverse transcribed from extracted RNA. Only in-frame clones appear in the TCRdb table, and some are missing; sequencing was by immunoSEQ multiplex PCR. The table records approximately 160,000 clones, 55% to 75% of them present only once. Trimming removed 0 bases from V and 5 bases from J, with 5 bases in between. This CDR3 has 13 residues. From germline, CDR1 is MGHRA and CDR2 YSYEKL. The treatment: oral pan-JAK inhibitor, 5-10 mg twice daily. The rearrangement joins TRBV4-1 to TRBJ1-5, with D unclear. This sequence was found in a human donor with alopecia areata. Here the sequenced sample was CD4+ T cells sorted from blood, taken at week 24, from a patient treated with tofacitinib. The CDR3 bases are TGCGCCAGCAGCCAAGAACCGGATCAGCCCCAGCATTTT. This sequence encodes CASSQEPDQPQHF.